In its sample, the clone carrying this T cell receptor (beta chain) was seen a few times. The data originate from a study of T-cell reconstitution after alpha-beta-depleted transplantation in children. Preparation of the TCRbeta library used unique molecular identifiers. TCRdb fed the PCR reads into MiXCR, producing one record per CDR3 protein. The sample shows roughly 120,000 distinct CDR3 sequences, about 9.3% of them seen only once. The CDR3 spans 12 residues. Looked up from germline, CDR1 is DFQATT and CDR2 is SNEGSKA (reference sequence). V lost 3 bases, J lost 6 bases, and 11 bases lay in between.

The sample was PBMCs, taken before TCRalphabeta/CD19-depleted stem cell transplant. This receptor was identified in a boy aged 2 to 9 with acute lymphoblastic leukemia, due to receive a stem cell transplant. This sequence joins TRBV20-1 and TRBJ1-2; D is possibly TRBD1 (5 bases). The CDR3 coding sequence is TGCAGTGCTAGTTCGGGGGTGAATGGCTACACCTTC. As protein: CSASSGVNGYTF.